A selection of T cell receptor beta chains follows, all from one sample in a study of cytomegalovirus exposure and HLA in healthy donors. Using immunoSEQ multiplex PCR, the repertoire was profiled, and TCRdb retains in-frame clones only, with some absent. The table has roughly 180,000 clones, about 83% seen once. Sequencing input: PBMCs. These receptors originate from a female donor in good health and CMV-seronegative. Each CDR3 is given with its conserved first and last residue. A D gene is named only where the DNA matches it firmly. Only some rows state a clone size, as once, few, many or a class for expanded clones.

NA NA TRBJ1-2 TRBV11-2 CASSGWAYGYTF TGTGCCAGCAGTGGCTGGGCTTATGGCTACACCTTC
few NA TRBJ2-7 TRBV5-6 CASSPWTAYEQYF TGTGCCAGCAGCCCTTGGACAGCCTACGAGCAGTACTTC
NA NA TRBJ2-1 TRBV27 CASSSIQVRSYNEQFF TGTGCCAGCAGTTCCATACAGGTCCGCTCCTACAATGAGCAGTTCTTC
NA TRBD1 TRBJ2-2 TRBV7-9 CASRSTGGSTGELFF TGTGCCAGCAGGTCGACAGGGGGGAGCACCGGGGAGCTGTTTTTT
NA NA TRBJ2-7 TRBV4-1 CASSQEWGGTSYEQYF TGCGCCAGCAGCCAAGAATGGGGCGGGACCTCCTACGAGCAGTACTTC
NA NA TRBJ2-3 TRBV9 CASSARTQTSTDTQYF TGTGCCAGCAGCGCCCGAACCCAGACTAGCACAGATACGCAGTATTTT
NA NA TRBJ2-7 TRBV7-8 CASSSYRDSYEQYF TGTGCCAGCAGCTCCTACAGGGATAGCTACGAGCAGTACTTC
NA NA TRBJ1-1 TRBV12-2 CASGKRWGGLVRANTEAFF TGTGCAAGTGGTAAAAGGTGGGGGGGCCTAGTAAGGGCGAACACTGAAGCTTTCTTT
NA NA TRBJ2-1 TRBV9 CASSVDGLSYNEQFF TGTGCCAGCAGCGTAGATGGACTAAGTTACAATGAGCAGTTCTTC
NA NA TRBJ1-1 TRBV5-6 CASSPDRPDTEAFF TGTGCCAGCAGCCCCGACAGGCCAGACACTGAAGCTTTCTTT
NA TRBD2 TRBJ2-3 TRBV4-3 CASSRLVAGVSADTQYF TGCGCCAGCAGTCGACTAGTAGCGGGAGTTTCCGCAGATACGCAGTATTTT
NA NA TRBJ1-6 TRBV6-5 CASSFRDKDFSPLHF TGTGCCAGCAGTTTCCGGGACAAAGATTTTTCACCCCTCCACTTT
NA TRBD2 TRBJ2-1 TRBV19 CASSIPRLAGGNNEQFF TGTGCCAGTAGTATACCCCGACTAGCGGGAGGAAACAATGAGCAGTTCTTC
NA NA TRBJ1-1 TRBV6-5 CASLGPTNTEAFF TGTGCCAGCCTTGGCCCAACGAACACTGAAGCTTTCTTT
NA TRBD1 TRBJ1-2 TRBV5-1 CASSVQPGQGTVGYTF TGCGCCAGCAGCGTCCAGCCGGGACAGGGGACGGTTGGCTACACCTTC